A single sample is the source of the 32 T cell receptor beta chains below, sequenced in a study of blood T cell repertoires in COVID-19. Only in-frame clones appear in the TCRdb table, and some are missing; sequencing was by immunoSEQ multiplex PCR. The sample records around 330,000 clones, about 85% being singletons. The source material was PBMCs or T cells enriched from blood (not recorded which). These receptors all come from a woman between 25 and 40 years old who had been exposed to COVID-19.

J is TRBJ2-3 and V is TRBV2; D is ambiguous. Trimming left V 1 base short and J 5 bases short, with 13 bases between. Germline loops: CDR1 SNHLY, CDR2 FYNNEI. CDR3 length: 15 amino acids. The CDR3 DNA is TGTGCCAGCAGTGAAGGACTCCCCCCGGTAGATACGCAGTATTTT. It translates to CASSEGLPPVDTQYF.

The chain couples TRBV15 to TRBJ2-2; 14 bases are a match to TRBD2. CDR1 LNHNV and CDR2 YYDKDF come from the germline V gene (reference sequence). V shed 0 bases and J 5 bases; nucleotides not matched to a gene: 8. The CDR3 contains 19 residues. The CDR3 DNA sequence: TGTGCCACCAGCAGAGACACCGGGACTAGCGGGAGAGAAACCGGGGAGCTGTTTTTT. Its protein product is CATSRDTGTSGRETGELFF.

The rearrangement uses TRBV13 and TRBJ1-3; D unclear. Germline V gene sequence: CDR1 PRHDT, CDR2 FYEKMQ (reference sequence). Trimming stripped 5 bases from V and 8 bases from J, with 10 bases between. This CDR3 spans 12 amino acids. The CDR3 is CASSLGWDTIYF. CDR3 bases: TGTGCCAGCAGCCTCGGGTGGGACACCATATATTTT.

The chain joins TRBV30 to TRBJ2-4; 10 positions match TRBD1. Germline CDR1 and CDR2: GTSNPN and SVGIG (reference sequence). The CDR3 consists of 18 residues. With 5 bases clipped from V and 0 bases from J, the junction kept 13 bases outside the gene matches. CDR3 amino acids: CAWHAGQGRYVAKNIQYF. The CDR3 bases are TGTGCCTGGCACGCGGGACAGGGGCGTTATGTAGCCAAAAACATTCAGTACTTC. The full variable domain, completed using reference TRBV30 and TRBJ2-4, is SQTIHQWPATLVQPVGSPLSLECTVEGTSNPNLYWYRQAAGRGLQLLFYSVGIGQISSEVPQNLSASRPQDRQFILSSKKLLLSDSGFYLCAWHAGQGRYVAKNIQYFGAGTRLSVL.

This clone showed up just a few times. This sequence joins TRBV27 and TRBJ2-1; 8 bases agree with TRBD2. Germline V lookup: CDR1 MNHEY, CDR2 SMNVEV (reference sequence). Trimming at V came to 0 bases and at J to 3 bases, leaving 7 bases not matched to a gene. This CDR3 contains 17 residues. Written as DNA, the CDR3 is TGTGCCAGCAGTTTATCCCCGCTGGGACTAGTCTACAATGAGCAGTTCTTC. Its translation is CASSLSPLGLVYNEQFF.

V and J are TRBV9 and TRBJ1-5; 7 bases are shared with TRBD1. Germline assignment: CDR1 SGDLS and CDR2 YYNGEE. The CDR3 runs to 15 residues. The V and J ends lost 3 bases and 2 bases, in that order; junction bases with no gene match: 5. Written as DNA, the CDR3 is TGTGCCAGCAGCGCCGGGGACAGTCGCAATCAGCCCCAGCATTTT. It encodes CASSAGDSRNQPQHF.

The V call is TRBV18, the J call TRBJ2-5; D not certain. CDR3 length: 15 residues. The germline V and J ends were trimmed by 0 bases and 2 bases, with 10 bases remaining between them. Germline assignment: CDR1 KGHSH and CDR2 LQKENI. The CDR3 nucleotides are TGTGCCAGCTCACCACCGGTCGCAGAACAAGAGACCCAGTACTTC. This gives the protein CASSPPVAEQETQYF.

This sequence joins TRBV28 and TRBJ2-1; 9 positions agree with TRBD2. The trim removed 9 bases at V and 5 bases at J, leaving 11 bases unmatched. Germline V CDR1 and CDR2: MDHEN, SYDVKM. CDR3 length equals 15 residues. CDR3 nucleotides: TGTGCCAGTCGGGGGGGAGCGGGAGGAGACAATGAGCAGTTCTTC. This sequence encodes CASRGGAGGDNEQFF.

The CDR3 loop reads CATSDSDRGRTGYTF. The CDR3 DNA reads as TGTGCCACCAGTGACTCCGACAGGGGGCGAACTGGCTACACCTTC. The rearrangement uses TRBV24-1 and TRBJ1-2; 10 nucleotides align to TRBD1. CDR1 is KGHDR, CDR2 SFDVKD, per germline. The CDR3 is made up of 15 amino acids. Unmatched junction bases numbered 8, after V lost 4 bases and J lost 7 bases.

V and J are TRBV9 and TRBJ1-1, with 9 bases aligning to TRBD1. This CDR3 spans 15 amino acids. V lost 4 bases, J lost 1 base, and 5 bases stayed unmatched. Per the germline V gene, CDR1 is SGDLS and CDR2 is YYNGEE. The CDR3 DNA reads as TGTGCCAGCAGCTCAAGGGACAGGGAGAACACTGAAGCTTTCTTT. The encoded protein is CASSSRDRENTEAFF.

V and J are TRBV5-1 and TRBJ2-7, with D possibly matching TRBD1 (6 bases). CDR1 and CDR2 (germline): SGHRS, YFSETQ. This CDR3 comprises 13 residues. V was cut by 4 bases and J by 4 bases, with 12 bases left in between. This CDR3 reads CASSPQGEYEQYF. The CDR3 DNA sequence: TGCGCCAGCAGCCCACAGGGAGAGTACGAGCAGTACTTC.

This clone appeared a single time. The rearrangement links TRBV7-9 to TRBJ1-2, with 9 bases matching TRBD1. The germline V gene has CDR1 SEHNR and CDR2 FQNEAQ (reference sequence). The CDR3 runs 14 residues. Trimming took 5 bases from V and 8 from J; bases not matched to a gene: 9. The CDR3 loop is CASSPQGQGNGYTF. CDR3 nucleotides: TGTGCCAGCAGCCCGCAAGGACAGGGGAACGGCTACACCTTC. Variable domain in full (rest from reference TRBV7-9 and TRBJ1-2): DTGVSQNPRHKITKRGQNVTFRCDPISEHNRLYWYRQTLGQGPEFLTYFQNEAQLEKSRLLSDRFSAERPKGSFSTLEIQRTEQGDSAMYLCASSPQGQGNGYTFGSGTRLTVV.

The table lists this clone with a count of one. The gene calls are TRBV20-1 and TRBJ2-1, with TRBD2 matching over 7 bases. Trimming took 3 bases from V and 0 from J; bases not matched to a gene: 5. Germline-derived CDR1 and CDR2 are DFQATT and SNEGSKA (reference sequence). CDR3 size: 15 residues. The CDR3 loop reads CSASSLADSYNEQFF. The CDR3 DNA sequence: TGCAGTGCTAGTTCTCTAGCGGACTCCTACAATGAGCAGTTCTTC.

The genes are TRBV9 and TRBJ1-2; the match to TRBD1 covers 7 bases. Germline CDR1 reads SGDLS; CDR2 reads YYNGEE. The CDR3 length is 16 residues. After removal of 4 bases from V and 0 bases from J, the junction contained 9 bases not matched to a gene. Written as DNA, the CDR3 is TGTGCCAGCAGCCCAGCGACAGGGAAAGCTAACTATGGCTACACCTTC. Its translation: CASSPATGKANYGYTF.

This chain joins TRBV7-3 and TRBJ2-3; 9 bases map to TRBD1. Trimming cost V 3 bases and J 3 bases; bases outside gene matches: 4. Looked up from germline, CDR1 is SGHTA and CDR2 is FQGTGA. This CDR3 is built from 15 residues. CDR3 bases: TGTGCCAGCAGCTTTGGACAGGGGCATACAGATACGCAGTATTTT. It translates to CASSFGQGHTDTQYF.

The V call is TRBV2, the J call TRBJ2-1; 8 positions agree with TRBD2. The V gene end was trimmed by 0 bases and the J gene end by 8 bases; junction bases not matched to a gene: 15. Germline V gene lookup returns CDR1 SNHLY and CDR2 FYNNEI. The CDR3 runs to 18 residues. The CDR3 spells CASSEALAGGLLWDEQFF. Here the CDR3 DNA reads TGTGCCAGCAGTGAAGCGCTTGCGGGGGGCCTACTATGGGATGAGCAGTTCTTC.

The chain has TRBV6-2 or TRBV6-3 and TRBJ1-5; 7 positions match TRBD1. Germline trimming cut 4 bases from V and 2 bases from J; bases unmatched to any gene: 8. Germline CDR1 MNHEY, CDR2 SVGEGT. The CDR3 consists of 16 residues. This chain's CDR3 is CASSSQQGRRNQPQHF. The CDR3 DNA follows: TGTGCCAGCAGTTCGCAACAGGGGAGACGCAATCAGCCCCAGCATTTT.

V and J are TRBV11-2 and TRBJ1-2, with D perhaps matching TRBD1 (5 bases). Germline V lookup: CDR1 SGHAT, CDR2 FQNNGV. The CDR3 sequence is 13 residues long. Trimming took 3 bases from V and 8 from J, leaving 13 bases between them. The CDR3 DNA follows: TGTGCCAGCAGCTTCAGCGGGACTCGGGGCTACACCTTC. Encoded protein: CASSFSGTRGYTF.

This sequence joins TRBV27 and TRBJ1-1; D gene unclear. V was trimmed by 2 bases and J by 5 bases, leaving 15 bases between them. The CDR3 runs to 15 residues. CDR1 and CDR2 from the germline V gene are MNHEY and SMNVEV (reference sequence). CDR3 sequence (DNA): TGTGCCAGCAGTTTAATAGGCCCCCCTAGGACTGAAGCTTTCTTT. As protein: CASSLIGPPRTEAFF.

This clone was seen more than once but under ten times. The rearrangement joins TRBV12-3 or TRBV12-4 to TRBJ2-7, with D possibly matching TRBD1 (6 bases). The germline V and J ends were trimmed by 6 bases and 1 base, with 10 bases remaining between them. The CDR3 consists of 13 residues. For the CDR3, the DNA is TGTGCCAGCAGGACGACAGGTTCCTACGAGCAGTACTTC. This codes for CASRTTGSYEQYF.

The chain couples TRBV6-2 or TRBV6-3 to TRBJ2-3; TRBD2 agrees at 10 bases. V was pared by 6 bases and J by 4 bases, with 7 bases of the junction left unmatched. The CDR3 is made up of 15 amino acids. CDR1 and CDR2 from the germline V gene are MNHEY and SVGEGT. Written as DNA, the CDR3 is TGTGCCAGCAGCCTACTAGCGGGGTCAGCAGATACGCAGTATTTT. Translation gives CASSLLAGSADTQYF.

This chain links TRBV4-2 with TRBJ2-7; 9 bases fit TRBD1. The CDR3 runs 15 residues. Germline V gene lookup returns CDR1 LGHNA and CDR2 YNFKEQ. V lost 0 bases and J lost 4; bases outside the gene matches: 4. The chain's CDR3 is CASSQEWGQGYEQYF. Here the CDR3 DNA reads TGTGCCAGCAGCCAAGAATGGGGACAGGGTTACGAGCAGTACTTC.

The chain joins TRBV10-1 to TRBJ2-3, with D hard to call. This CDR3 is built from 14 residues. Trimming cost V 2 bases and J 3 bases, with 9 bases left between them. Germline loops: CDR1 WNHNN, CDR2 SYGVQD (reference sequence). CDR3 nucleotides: TGCGCCAGCAGTGAGAAGCCAGGAACAGATACGCAGTATTTT. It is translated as CASSEKPGTDTQYF.

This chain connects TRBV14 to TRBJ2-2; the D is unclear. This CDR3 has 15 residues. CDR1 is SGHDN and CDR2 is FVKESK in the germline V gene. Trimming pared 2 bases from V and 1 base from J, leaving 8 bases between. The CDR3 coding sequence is TGTGCCAGCAGCCAATTAACTGAGAACACCGGGGAGCTGTTTTTT. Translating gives CASSQLTENTGELFF. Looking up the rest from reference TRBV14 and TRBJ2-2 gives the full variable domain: EAGVTQFPSHSVIEKGQTVTLRCDPISGHDNLYWYRRVMGKEIKFLLHFVKESKQDESGMPNNRFLAERTGGTYSTLKVQPAELEDSGVYFCASSQLTENTGELFFGEGSRLTVL.

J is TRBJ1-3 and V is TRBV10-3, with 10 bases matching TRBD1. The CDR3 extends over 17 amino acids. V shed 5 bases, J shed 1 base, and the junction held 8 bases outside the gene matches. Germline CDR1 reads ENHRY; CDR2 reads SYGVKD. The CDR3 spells CAISQTGGAGSGNTIYF. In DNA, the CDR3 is TGTGCCATCAGTCAGACAGGGGGCGCAGGGTCTGGAAACACCATATATTTT.

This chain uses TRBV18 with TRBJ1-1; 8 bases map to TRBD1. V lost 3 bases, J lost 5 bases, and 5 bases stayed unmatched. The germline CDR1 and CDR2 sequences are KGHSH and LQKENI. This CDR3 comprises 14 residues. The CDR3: CASSPVQGGTEAFF. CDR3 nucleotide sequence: TGTGCCAGCTCACCGGTACAGGGGGGGACTGAAGCTTTCTTT.

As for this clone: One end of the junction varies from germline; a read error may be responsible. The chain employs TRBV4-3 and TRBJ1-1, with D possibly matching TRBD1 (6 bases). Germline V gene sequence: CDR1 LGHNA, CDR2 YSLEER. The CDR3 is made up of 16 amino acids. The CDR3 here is CASSQVASTGNPEAFF. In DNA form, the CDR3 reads TGCGCCAGCAGCCAAGTAGCATCCACAGGGAACCCTGAAGCTTTCTTT.

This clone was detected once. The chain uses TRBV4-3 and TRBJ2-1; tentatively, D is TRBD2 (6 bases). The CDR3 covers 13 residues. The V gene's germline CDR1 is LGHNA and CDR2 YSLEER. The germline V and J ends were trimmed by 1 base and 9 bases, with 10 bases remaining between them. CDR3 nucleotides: TGCGCCAGCAGCCAAGGGAGGGCAGGTGAGCAGTTCTTC. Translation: CASSQGRAGEQFF.

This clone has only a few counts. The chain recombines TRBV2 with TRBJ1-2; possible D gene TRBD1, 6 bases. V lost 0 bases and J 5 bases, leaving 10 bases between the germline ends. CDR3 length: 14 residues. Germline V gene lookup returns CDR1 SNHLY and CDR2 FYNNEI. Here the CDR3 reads CASSEARTAYGYTF. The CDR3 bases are TGTGCCAGCAGTGAAGCTAGGACAGCGTATGGCTACACCTTC.

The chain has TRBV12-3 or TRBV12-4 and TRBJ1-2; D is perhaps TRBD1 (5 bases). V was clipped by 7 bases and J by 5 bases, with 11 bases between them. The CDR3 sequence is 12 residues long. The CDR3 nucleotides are TGTGCCAGCACCGTGGACACTTATGGCTACACCTTC. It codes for CASTVDTYGYTF.

The CDR3, as DNA: TGTGCCAGCGGAGTAAAGGACAGGCGCAATCAGCCCCAGCATTTT. It is translated as CASGVKDRRNQPQHF. The chain couples TRBV28 to TRBJ1-5; 7 nucleotides align to TRBD1. The CDR3 contains 15 residues. J lost 2 bases, V lost 8 bases, and 9 bases had no gene match. Germline values: CDR1 MDHEN, CDR2 SYDVKM.

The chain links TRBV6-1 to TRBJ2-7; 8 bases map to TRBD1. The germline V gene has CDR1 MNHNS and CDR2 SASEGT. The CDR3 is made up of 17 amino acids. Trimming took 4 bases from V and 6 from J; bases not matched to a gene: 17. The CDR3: CASSVSWVGQENREQYF. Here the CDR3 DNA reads TGTGCCAGCAGTGTCTCTTGGGTGGGACAGGAGAATCGCGAGCAGTACTTC.